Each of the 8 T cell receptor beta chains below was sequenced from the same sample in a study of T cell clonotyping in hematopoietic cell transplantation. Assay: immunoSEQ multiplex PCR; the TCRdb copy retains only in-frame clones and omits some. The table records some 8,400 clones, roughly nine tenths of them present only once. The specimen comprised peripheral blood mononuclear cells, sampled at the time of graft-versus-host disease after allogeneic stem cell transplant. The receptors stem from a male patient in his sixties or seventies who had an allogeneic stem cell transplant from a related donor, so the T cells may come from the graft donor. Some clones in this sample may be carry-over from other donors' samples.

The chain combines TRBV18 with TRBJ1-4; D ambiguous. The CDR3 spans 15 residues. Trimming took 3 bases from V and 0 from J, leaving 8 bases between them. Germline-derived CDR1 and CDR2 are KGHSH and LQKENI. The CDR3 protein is CASSPDGTTNEKLFF. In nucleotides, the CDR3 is TGTGCCAGCTCACCGGACGGCACAACTAATGAAAAACTGTTTTTT.

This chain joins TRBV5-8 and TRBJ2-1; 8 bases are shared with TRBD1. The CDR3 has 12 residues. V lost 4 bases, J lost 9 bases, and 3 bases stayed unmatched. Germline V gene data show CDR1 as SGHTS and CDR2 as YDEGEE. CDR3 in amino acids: CASSLTGVEQFF. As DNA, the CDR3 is TGTGCCAGCAGCCTGACAGGGGTTGAGCAGTTCTTC.

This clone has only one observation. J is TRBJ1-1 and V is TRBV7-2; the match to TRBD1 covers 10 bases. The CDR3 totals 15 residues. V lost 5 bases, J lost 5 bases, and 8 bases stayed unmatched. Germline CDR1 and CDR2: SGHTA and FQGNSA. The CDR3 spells CASSPPTGGPTEAFF. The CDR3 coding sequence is TGTGCCAGCAGCCCCCCGACAGGGGGCCCGACTGAAGCTTTCTTT.

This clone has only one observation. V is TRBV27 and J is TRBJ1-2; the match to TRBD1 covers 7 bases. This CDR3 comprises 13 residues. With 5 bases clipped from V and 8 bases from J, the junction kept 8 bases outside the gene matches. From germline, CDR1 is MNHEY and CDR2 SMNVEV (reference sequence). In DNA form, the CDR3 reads TGTGCCAGCAGTAGGACAGGTGTTGCGGGCTACACCTTC. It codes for CASSRTGVAGYTF.

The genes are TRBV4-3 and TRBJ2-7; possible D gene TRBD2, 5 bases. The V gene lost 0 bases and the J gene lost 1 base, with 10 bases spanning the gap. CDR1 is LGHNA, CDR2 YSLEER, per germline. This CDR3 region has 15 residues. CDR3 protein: CASSQELGRSYEQYF. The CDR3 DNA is TGCGCCAGCAGCCAAGAACTAGGAAGGTCCTACGAGCAGTACTTC.

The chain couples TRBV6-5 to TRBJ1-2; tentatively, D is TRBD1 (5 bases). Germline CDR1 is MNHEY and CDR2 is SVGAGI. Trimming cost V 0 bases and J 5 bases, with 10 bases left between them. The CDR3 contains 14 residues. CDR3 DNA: TGTGCCAGCAGTTACTCCGGGACCGTATATGGCTACACCTTC. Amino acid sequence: CASSYSGTVYGYTF.

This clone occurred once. The CDR3 DNA reads TGCAGCACCCGGACAGGGATCTTCTCAGGGGAGACCCAGTACTTC. It yields the protein CSTRTGIFSGETQYF. The genes are TRBV29-1 and TRBJ2-5; the match to TRBD1 covers 8 bases. Germline V gene lookup returns CDR1 SQVTM and CDR2 ANQGSEA. V shed 8 bases, J shed 5 bases, and the junction held 16 bases outside the gene matches. There are 15 residues in the CDR3.

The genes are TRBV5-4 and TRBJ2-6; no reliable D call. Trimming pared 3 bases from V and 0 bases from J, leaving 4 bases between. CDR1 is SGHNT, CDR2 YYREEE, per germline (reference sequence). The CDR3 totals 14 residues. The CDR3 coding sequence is TGTGCCAGCAGCTGGAACTCTGGGGCCAACGTCCTGACTTTC. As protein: CASSWNSGANVLTF.